The 18 T cell receptor beta chains listed next were all sequenced from one sample in a study of blood T cell repertoires in COVID-19. Data came from immunoSEQ multiplex PCR; TCRdb stores just in-frame clones and leaves some out. The sample lists around 25,000 clones, approximately 72% occurring once. Source material: peripheral blood. The origin of the receptors is a woman of 80 years or more with acute or convalescent COVID-19.

This clone has a handful of counts. V and J are TRBV3-1 (or the pseudogene TRBV3-2) and TRBJ1-2; perhaps TRBD1 as D (6 bases). This CDR3 comprises 14 residues. Germline V gene lookup returns CDR1 LGHDT and CDR2 YNNKEL (reference sequence). V was cut by 0 bases and J by 8 bases, with 13 bases left in between. The CDR3 region is CASSQEIQGKGYTF. In DNA, the CDR3 is TGTGCCAGCAGCCAAGAGATCCAGGGGAAAGGCTACACCTTC.

The chain is built from TRBV6-5 and TRBJ2-1, with 7 positions matching TRBD1. J gave up 6 bases and V 6 bases, and 11 bases lay outside the gene matches. Germline CDR1 MNHEY, CDR2 SVGAGI. The CDR3 is 15 residues long. CDR3 nucleotides: TGTGCCAGCAGCTTGACAGGGTCCATTTCCAATGAGCAGTTCTTC. This translates into CASSLTGSISNEQFF.

The table lists this clone with many counts. V and J are TRBV9 and TRBJ2-7; D ambiguous. This CDR3 is built from 15 residues. CDR1 is SGDLS, CDR2 YYNGEE, per germline. Trimming cost V 0 bases and J 3 bases, with 13 bases left between them. The DNA of the CDR3 is TGTGCCAGCAGCGTAGGGTCGGGTAAGAACTACGAGCAGTACTTC. This translates into CASSVGSGKNYEQYF.

The chain employs TRBV7-9 and TRBJ2-2; 7 nucleotides line up with TRBD2. The CDR3 has 13 residues. Germline CDR1 and CDR2: SEHNR and FQNEAQ (reference sequence). The V gene end was trimmed by 10 bases and the J gene end by 3 bases; junction bases not matched to a gene: 5. The CDR3 is CATPGLHTGELFF. The CDR3 DNA reads as TGTGCCACCCCGGGACTACACACCGGGGAGCTGTTTTTT.

The chain employs TRBV19 and TRBJ1-4; D not resolved. CDR1 is LNHDA and CDR2 is SQIVND in the germline V gene (reference sequence). The CDR3 consists of 14 residues. The V end was cut by 4 bases, the J end by 7 bases, with 13 bases between. The CDR3 region is CASSNTERSEKLFF. CDR3 DNA: TGTGCCAGTAGTAACACAGAAAGAAGTGAAAAACTGTTTTTT.

This clone was picked up one time. This chain joins TRBV7-2 and TRBJ2-3; perhaps TRBD1 as D (6 bases). Germline V CDR1 and CDR2: SGHTA, FQGNSA. V lost 4 bases to trimming and J lost 2 bases, with 16 bases between them. The CDR3 covers 16 residues. The CDR3 sequence: CASSWAVSGVTDTQYF. The CDR3 nucleotides are TGTGCCAGCAGCTGGGCGGTGTCAGGGGTCACAGATACGCAGTATTTT.

Only one count was recorded for this clone. The rearrangement joins TRBV3-1 (or the pseudogene TRBV3-2) to TRBJ1-2; no clear D gene. The V end was cut by 4 bases, the J end by 7 bases, with 19 bases between. The V gene's germline CDR1 is LGHDT and CDR2 YNNKEL (reference sequence). This CDR3 region has 15 residues. CDR3 sequence (DNA): TGTGCCAGCAGCCTCGGACTGGGCCCAGTGGGTGGCTACACCTTC. It encodes CASSLGLGPVGGYTF.

V is TRBV5-8 and J is TRBJ2-5; D uncertain. Trimming removed 3 bases at V and 1 base at J, with 7 bases between. The CDR3 has 13 amino acids. The germline V gene encodes CDR1 SGHTS and CDR2 YDEGEE. DNA of the CDR3: TGTGCCAGCAGCTCAGAACGCCAAGAGACCCAGTACTTC. Its translation: CASSSERQETQYF. The full variable domain, with the rest looked up from reference TRBV5-8 and TRBJ2-5, is EAGVTQSPTHLIKTRGQQATLRCSPISGHTSVYWYQQALGLGLQFLLWYDEGEERNRGNFPPRFSGRQFPNYSSELNVNALELEDSALYLCASSSERQETQYFGPGTRLLVL.

This clone was seen once. This sequence joins TRBV9 and TRBJ1-6; weak D call: TRBD1 (6 bases). Germline-derived CDR1 and CDR2 are SGDLS and YYNGEE. V dropped 3 bases and J dropped 7 bases, with 14 bases sitting between them. This CDR3 has 15 amino acids. CDR3 DNA sequence: TGTGCCAGCAGCGCCCCGGGGGGCGGGAATTCACCCCTCCACTTT. Translating gives CASSAPGGGNSPLHF.

The CDR3 here is CASSRTSGTYEQYF. The DNA of the CDR3 is TGTGCCAGCAGCCGGACTAGCGGGACCTACGAGCAGTACTTC. The chain joins TRBV13 to TRBJ2-7; TRBD2 aligns across 12 bases. The V and J ends lost 5 bases and 2 bases, in that order; junction bases with no gene match: 1. Germline V gives CDR1 PRHDT, CDR2 FYEKMQ (reference sequence). The length of the CDR3 is 14 residues.

The chain employs TRBV5-6 and TRBJ2-7; TRBD1 agrees at 9 bases. V dropped 4 bases and J dropped 5; count of bases not matched to a gene: 4. The CDR3 is 13 residues long. Per the germline V gene, CDR1 is SGHDT and CDR2 is YYEEEE. In DNA form, the CDR3 reads TGTGCCAGCAGCACAGGACAGGGGCACGAGCAGTACTTC. As protein: CASSTGQGHEQYF.

The chain couples TRBV7-9 to TRBJ1-3; TRBD1 might be the D (5 bases). V shed 2 bases and J shed 1 base, with 6 bases lying between them. CDR3 length: 14 amino acids. Germline V gives CDR1 SEHNR, CDR2 FQNEAQ (reference sequence). In nucleotides, the CDR3 is TGTGCCAGCAGCTTACAGGGATCTGGAAACACCATATATTTT. Its translation is CASSLQGSGNTIYF.

The chain employs TRBV9 and TRBJ2-3; D perhaps matches TRBD1 (6 bases). Trimming removed 0 bases at V and 5 bases at J, with 13 bases between. Germline V gene sequence: CDR1 SGDLS, CDR2 YYNGEE. The CDR3 covers 15 residues. The CDR3 is CASSVGTERIDTQYF. DNA for the CDR3: TGTGCCAGCAGCGTAGGGACAGAAAGGATAGATACGCAGTATTTT.

V usage is TRBV19 and J usage is TRBJ1-5; D might be TRBD1 (6 bases). V was pared by 3 bases and J by 5 bases, with 11 bases between. This CDR3 has 14 amino acids. From germline, CDR1 is LNHDA and CDR2 SQIVND (reference sequence). The CDR3 region is CASSMKAGDQPQHF. The CDR3 nucleotides read TGTGCCAGTAGTATGAAGGCAGGGGATCAGCCCCAGCATTTT.

This clone appeared a few times. This chain joins TRBV21-1 and TRBJ2-7; TRBD2, as called in the table, went unchecked against the DNA. TRBV21-1 constitutes a pseudogene. This CDR3 has 13 residues. The CDR3 reads CASTKRGRGEQYF. CDR3 DNA: TGTGCCAGCACCAAACGCGGGAGGGGAGAGCAGTACTTC.

The J gene is TRBJ2-3, the V gene TRBV28; 11 bases map to TRBD2. The CDR3 extends over 15 amino acids. The V segment lost 6 bases and the J segment 0 bases; nucleotides outside the gene matches: 2. The germline CDR1 and CDR2 sequences are MDHEN and SYDVKM. CDR3 residues: CASRPSGGSTDTQYF. In nucleotides, the CDR3 is TGTGCCAGCAGACCTAGCGGGGGGAGCACAGATACGCAGTATTTT. The full variable domain, in which reference TRBV28 and TRBJ2-3 provide the parts outside the CDR3, is DVKVTQSSRYLVKRTGEKVFLECVQDMDHENMFWYRQDPGLGLRLIYFSYDVKMKEKGDIPEGYSVSREKKERFSLILESASTNQTSMYLCASRPSGGSTDTQYFGPGTRLTVL.

This chain connects TRBV5-1 to TRBJ2-2; 8 bases match TRBD2. The CDR3 loop spans 14 amino acids. After removal of 7 bases from V and 1 base from J, the junction contained 3 bases not matched to a gene. The germline V gene encodes CDR1 SGHRS and CDR2 YFSETQ. The CDR3 region is CASRLAGNTGELFF. CDR3 DNA sequence: TGCGCCAGCCGCCTAGCGGGGAACACCGGGGAGCTGTTTTTT. The full variable domain, with the rest looked up from reference TRBV5-1 and TRBJ2-2, is KAGVTQTPRYLIKTRGQQVTLSCSPISGHRSVSWYQQTPGQGLQFLFEYFSETQRNKGNFPGRFSGRQFSNSRSEMNVSTLELGDSALYLCASRLAGNTGELFFGEGSRLTVL.

The sample holds many counts of this clone. The chain links TRBV15 to TRBJ2-7; a weak D match, TRBD2 (6 bases). Trimming cost V 4 bases and J 7 bases, with 14 bases left between them. This CDR3 has 13 residues. Per the germline V gene, CDR1 is LNHNV and CDR2 is YYDKDF (reference sequence). The CDR3 spells CATSIVLAREQYF. Written as DNA, the CDR3 is TGTGCCACCAGCATAGTCCTAGCGCGGGAGCAGTACTTC.